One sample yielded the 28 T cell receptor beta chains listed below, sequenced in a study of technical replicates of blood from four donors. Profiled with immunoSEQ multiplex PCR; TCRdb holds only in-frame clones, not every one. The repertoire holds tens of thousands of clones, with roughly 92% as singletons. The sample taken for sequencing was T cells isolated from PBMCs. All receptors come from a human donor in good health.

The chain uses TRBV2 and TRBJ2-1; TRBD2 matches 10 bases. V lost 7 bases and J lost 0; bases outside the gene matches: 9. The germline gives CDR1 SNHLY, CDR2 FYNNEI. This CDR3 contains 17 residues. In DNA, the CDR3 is TGTGCCAGCATCTCTAGCGGGAGTGTCAGCTCCTACAATGAGCAGTTCTTC. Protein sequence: CASISSGSVSSYNEQFF.

As DNA, the CDR3 is TGTGCCAGCAGCTCCGGAGTGTTTAATTCTGGAAACACCATATATTTT. It is translated as CASSSGVFNSGNTIYF. The chain is built from TRBV11-2 and TRBJ1-3, with unresolved D. Trimming pared 4 bases from V and 1 base from J, leaving 14 bases between. Germline CDR1 reads SGHAT; CDR2 reads FQNNGV. The CDR3 runs 16 residues. The whole variable domain, remainder taken from reference TRBV11-2 and TRBJ1-3, is EAGVAQSPRYKIIEKRQSVAFWCNPISGHATLYWYQQILGQGPKLLIQFQNNGVVDDSQLPKDRFSAERLKGVDSTLKIQPAKLEDSAVYLCASSSGVFNSGNTIYFGEGSWLTVV.

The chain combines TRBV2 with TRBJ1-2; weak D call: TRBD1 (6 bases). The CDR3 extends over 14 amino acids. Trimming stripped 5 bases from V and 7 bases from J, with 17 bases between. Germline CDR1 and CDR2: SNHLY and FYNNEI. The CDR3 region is CASSLGAGASGYTF. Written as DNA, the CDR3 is TGTGCCAGCAGTTTAGGAGCGGGGGCGAGTGGCTACACCTTC.

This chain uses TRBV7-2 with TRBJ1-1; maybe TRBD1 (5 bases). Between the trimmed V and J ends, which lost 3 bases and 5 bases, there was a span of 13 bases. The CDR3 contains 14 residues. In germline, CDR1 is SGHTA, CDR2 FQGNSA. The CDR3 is CASSFGQGGTEAFF. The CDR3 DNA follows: TGTGCCAGCAGCTTCGGGCAGGGAGGGACTGAAGCTTTCTTT.

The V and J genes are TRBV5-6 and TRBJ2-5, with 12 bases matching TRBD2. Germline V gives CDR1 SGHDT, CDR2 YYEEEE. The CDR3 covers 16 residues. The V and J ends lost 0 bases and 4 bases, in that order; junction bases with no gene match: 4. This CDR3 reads CASSLAPGLAGETQYF. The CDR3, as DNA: TGTGCCAGCAGCTTGGCCCCGGGACTAGCGGGAGAGACCCAGTACTTC. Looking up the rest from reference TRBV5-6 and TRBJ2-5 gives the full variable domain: DAGVTQSPTHLIKTRGQQVTLRCSPKSGHDTVSWYQQALGQGPQFIFQYYEEEERQRGNFPDRFSGHQFPNYSSELNVNALLLGDSALYLCASSLAPGLAGETQYFGPGTRLLVL.

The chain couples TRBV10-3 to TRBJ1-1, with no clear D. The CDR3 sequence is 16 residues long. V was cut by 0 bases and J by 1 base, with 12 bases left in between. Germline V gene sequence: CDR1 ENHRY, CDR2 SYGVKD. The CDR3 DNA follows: TGTGCCATCAGTGAGTCTAAAGGAGGGCGGAACACTGAAGCTTTCTTT. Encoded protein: CAISESKGGRNTEAFF.

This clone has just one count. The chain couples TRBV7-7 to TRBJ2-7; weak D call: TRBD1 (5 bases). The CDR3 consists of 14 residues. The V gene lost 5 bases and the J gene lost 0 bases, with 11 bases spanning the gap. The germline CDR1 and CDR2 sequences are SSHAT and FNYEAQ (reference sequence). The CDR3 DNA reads TGTGCCAGCAGCCGGACACCGAGCTCCTACGAGCAGTACTTC. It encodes CASSRTPSSYEQYF.

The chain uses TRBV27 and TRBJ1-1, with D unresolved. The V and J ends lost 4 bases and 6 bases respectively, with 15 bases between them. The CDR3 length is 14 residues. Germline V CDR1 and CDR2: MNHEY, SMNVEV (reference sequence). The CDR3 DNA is TGTGCCAGCAGTTATATAGAGAAACCGGCTGAAGCTTTCTTT. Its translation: CASSYIEKPAEAFF.

The CDR3, as DNA: TGTGCCAGCAGCTTTACCGGGACAGGGAGCAATCAGCCCCAGCATTTT. As protein: CASSFTGTGSNQPQHF. This sequence joins TRBV5-5 and TRBJ1-5; TRBD1 aligns across 9 bases. Trimming cost V 2 bases and J 1 base; bases outside gene matches: 4. This CDR3 region has 16 residues. In germline, CDR1 is SGHKS, CDR2 YYEKEE (reference sequence).

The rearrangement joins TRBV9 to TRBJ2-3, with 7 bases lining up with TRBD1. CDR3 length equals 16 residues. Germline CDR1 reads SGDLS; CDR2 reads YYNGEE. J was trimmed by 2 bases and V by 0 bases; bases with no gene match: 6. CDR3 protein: CASSVEGGGFTDTQYF. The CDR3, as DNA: TGTGCCAGCAGCGTAGAAGGGGGCGGATTCACAGATACGCAGTATTTT.

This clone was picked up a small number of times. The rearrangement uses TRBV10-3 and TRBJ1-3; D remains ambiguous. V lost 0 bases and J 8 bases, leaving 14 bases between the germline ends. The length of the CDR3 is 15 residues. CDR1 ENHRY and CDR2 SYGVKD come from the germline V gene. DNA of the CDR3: TGTGCCATCAGTGAGTCTGGCTTCGAGAGGGACACCATATATTTT. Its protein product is CAISESGFERDTIYF.

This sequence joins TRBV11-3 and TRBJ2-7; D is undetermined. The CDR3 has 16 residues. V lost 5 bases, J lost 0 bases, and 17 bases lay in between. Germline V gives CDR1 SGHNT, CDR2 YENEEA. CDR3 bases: TGTGCCAGCAGCCCCTTAGATCCTACTCACTCCTACGAGCAGTACTTC. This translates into CASSPLDPTHSYEQYF. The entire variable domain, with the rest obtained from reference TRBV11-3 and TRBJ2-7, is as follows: EAGVVQSPRYKIIEKKQPVAFWCNPISGHNTLYWYLQNLGQGPELLIRYENEEAVDDSQLPKDRFSAERLKGVDSTLKIQPAELGDSAVYLCASSPLDPTHSYEQYFGPGTRLTVT.

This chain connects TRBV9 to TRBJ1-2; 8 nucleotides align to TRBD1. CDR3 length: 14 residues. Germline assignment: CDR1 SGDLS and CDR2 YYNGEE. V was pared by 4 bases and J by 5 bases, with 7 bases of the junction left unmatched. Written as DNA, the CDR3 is TGTGCCAGCAGCTTAGACAGGGGTTCGTATGGCTACACCTTC. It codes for CASSLDRGSYGYTF.

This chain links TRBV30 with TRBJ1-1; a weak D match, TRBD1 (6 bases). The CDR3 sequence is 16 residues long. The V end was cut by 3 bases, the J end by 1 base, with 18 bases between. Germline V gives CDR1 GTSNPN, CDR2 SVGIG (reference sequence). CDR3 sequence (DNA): TGTGCCTGGAGGGAAAGGGGGGGTCTGCCGAACACTGAAGCTTTCTTT. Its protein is CAWRERGGLPNTEAFF.

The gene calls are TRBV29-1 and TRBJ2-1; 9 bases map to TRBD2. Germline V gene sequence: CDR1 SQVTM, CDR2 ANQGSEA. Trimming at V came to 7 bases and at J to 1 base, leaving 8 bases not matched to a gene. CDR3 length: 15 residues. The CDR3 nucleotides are TGCAGCGCAGAGCGGGGGGAGAGTTCCTACAATGAGCAGTTCTTC. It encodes CSAERGESSYNEQFF.

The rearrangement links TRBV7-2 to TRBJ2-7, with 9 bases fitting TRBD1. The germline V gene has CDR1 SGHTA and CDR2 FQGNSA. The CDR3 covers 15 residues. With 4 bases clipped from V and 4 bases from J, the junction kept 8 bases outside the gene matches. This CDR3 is CASSSGTGKGYEQYF. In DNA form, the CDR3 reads TGTGCCAGCAGCTCCGGGACAGGGAAGGGGTACGAGCAGTACTTC.

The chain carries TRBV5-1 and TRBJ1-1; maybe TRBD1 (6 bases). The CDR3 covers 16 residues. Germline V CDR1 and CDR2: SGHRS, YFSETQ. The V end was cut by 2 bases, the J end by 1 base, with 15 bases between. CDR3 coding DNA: TGCGCCAGCAGCTTTCTTTCCGGGACATCGAACACTGAAGCTTTCTTT. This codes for CASSFLSGTSNTEAFF.

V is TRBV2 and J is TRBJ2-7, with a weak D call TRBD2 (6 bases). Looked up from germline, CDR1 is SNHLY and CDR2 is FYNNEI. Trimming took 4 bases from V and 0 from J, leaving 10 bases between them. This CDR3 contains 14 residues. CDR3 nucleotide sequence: TGTGCCAGCAGTGGAGCGGGCCTCTCCTACGAGCAGTACTTC. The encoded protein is CASSGAGLSYEQYF.

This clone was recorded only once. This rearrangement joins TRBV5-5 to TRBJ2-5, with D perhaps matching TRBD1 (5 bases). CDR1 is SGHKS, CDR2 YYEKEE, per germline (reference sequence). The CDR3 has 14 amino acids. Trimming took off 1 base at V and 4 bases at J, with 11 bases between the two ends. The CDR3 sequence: CASSLNGARETQYF. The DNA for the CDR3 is TGTGCCAGCAGCTTGAATGGGGCGAGAGAGACCCAGTACTTC.

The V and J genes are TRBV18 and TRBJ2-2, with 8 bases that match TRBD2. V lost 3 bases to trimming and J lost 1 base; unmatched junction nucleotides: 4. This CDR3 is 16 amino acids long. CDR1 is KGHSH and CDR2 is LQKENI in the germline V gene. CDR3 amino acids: CASSPGTSGNTGELFF. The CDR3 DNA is TGTGCCAGCTCACCGGGAACTAGCGGGAACACCGGGGAGCTGTTTTTT.

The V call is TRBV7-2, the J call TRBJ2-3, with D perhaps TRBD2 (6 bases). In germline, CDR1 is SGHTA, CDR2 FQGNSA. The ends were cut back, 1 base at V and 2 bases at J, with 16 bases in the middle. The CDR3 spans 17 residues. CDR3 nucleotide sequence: TGTGCCAGCAGCTTAGAAGTATCCGCGGACTACACAGATACGCAGTATTTT. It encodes CASSLEVSADYTDTQYF.

The CDR3 DNA reads as TGTGCCAGCAGTTTATATAGCAGGGTAAACACTGAAGCTTTCTTT. Translating it yields CASSLYSRVNTEAFF. V and J are TRBV28 and TRBJ1-1; D might be TRBD1 (5 bases). CDR1 and CDR2 (germline): MDHEN, SYDVKM. CDR3 length equals 15 residues. The germline V and J ends were trimmed by 1 base and 2 bases, with 11 bases remaining between them. Based on the CDR3 plus reference TRBV28 and TRBJ1-1, the full variable domain is DVKVTQSSRYLVKRTGEKVFLECVQDMDHENMFWYRQDPGLGLRLIYFSYDVKMKEKGDIPEGYSVSREKKERFSLILESASTNQTSMYLCASSLYSRVNTEAFFGQGTRLTVV.

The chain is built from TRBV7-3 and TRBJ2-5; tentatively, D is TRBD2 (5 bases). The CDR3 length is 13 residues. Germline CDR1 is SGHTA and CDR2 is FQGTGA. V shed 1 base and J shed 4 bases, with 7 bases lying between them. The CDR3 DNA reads TGTGCCAGCAGCTTAATGGACTCAGAGACCCAGTACTTC. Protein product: CASSLMDSETQYF.

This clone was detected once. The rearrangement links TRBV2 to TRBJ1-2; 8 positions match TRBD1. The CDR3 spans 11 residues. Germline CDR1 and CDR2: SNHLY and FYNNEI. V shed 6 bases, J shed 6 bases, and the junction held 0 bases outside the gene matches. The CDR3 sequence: CASRDRDGYTF. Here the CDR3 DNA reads TGTGCCAGCAGGGACAGGGATGGCTACACCTTC.

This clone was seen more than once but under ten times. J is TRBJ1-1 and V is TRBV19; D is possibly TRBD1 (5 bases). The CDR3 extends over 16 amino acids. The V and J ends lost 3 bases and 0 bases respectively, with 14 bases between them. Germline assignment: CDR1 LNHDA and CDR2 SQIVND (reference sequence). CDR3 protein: CASSIGPGPMNTEAFF. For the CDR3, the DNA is TGTGCCAGTAGTATCGGTCCAGGGCCTATGAACACTGAAGCTTTCTTT.

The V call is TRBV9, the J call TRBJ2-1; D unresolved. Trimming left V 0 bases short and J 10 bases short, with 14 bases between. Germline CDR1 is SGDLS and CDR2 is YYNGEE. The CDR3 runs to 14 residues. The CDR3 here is CASSVDWAAWEQFF. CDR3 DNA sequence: TGTGCCAGCAGCGTAGATTGGGCTGCATGGGAGCAGTTCTTC.

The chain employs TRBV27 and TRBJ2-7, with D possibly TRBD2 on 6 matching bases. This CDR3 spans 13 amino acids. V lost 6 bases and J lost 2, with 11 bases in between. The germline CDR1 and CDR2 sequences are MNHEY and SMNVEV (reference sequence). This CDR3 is CASSGGIAYEQYF. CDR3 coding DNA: TGTGCCAGCAGCGGCGGGATAGCCTACGAGCAGTACTTC.

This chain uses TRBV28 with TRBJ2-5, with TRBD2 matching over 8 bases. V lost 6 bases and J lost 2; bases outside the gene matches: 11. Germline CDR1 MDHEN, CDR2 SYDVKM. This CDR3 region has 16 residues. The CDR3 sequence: CASRHTSGAVQETQYF. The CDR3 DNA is TGTGCCAGCAGACACACTAGCGGAGCCGTACAAGAGACCCAGTACTTC.